The text below deals with one T cell receptor (beta chain). Trimming at V came to 4 bases and at J to 6 bases, leaving 7 bases not matched to a gene. The CDR3 contains 15 residues. Germline-derived CDR1 and CDR2 are MNHEY and SMNVEV (reference sequence). This entry comes from a study of T cell changes during pregnancy in multiple sclerosis. Libraries were prepared by immunoSEQ multiplex PCR; TCRdb keeps only in-frame clonotypes and omits some of them. Of about 46,000 clones in the sample, roughly nine tenths were seen once. The chain is built from TRBV27 and TRBJ2-2, with 8 bases aligning to TRBD2. The material sequenced was CD4+ T cells from peripheral blood mononuclear cells, taken after pregnancy. The receptor comes from a female donor with multiple sclerosis, enrolled in a pregnancy study. The CDR3 spells CASSSIRLASGELFF. In DNA, the CDR3 is TGTGCCAGCAGTTCCATCCGACTAGCGTCCGGGGAGCTGTTTTTT.